The 26 T cell receptor beta chains below were found in one sample sequenced in a study of T cell responses to AZD1222 COVID-19 vaccine. Sequenced by immunoSEQ multiplex PCR; TCRdb stores in-frame clones only, minus some. The data contain 80,000 to 100,000 clones, roughly 91% of them seen just once; the ten biggest clones take up approximately 5%. This specimen consisted of peripheral blood, obtained 28 days after the second AZD1222 dose. The receptors derive from an adult who received the AZD1222 COVID-19 vaccine.

The V call is TRBV3-1 (or the pseudogene TRBV3-2), the J call TRBJ2-1; perhaps TRBD2 as D (5 bases). CDR3 size: 15 residues. Looked up from germline, CDR1 is LGHDT and CDR2 is YNNKEL (reference sequence). V was pared by 2 bases and J by 5 bases, with 13 bases between. CDR3 protein: CASSQPRSANNEQFF. Here the CDR3 DNA reads TGTGCCAGCAGCCAACCACGTAGCGCCAACAATGAGCAGTTCTTC.

This clone was seen a handful of times. V usage is TRBV7-2 and J usage is TRBJ1-6; D unclear. V lost 5 bases and J 0 bases, leaving 14 bases between the germline ends. The germline gives CDR1 SGHTA, CDR2 FQGNSA. This CDR3 comprises 17 residues. The CDR3 region is CASSPRGLNSYNSPLHF. CDR3 nucleotide sequence: TGTGCCAGCAGCCCCCGGGGTCTGAACTCCTATAATTCACCCCTCCACTTT.

The chain is built from TRBV5-1 and TRBJ1-1; 8 bases match TRBD1. The J segment lost 5 bases and the V segment lost 1 base, leaving 4 bases of the junction unmatched. Germline values: CDR1 SGHRS, CDR2 YFSETQ. This CDR3 is built from 14 residues. The CDR3 sequence is CASSLNQGATEAFF. CDR3 bases: TGCGCCAGCAGCTTGAACCAGGGGGCTACTGAAGCTTTCTTT.

The chain recombines TRBV6-5 with TRBJ1-1; D remains unclear. The CDR3 totals 15 residues. Germline V gives CDR1 MNHEY, CDR2 SVGAGI. The V and J ends lost 3 bases and 2 bases respectively, with 13 bases between them. The CDR3 loop is CASSYLGSFNTEAFF. The CDR3 nucleotides are TGTGCCAGCAGTTATCTAGGCAGCTTCAACACTGAAGCTTTCTTT.

The V and J genes are TRBV6-5 and TRBJ1-2; the D is unclear. The CDR3 totals 13 residues. CDR1 and CDR2 from the germline V gene are MNHEY and SVGAGI. With 5 bases removed from V and 8 bases from J, the gap between germline ends came to 15 bases. CDR3 nucleotides: TGTGCCAGCAGTCCTCGCCTGGGCGCCGGCTACACCTTC. Amino acid sequence: CASSPRLGAGYTF.

The chain employs TRBV18 and TRBJ1-1; D gene uncertain. The CDR3 loop spans 14 amino acids. Germline V gives CDR1 KGHSH, CDR2 LQKENI. Trimming left V 4 bases short and J 0 bases short, with 9 bases between. The DNA for the CDR3 is TGTGCCAGCTCACTGGTTGAAATGAACACTGAAGCTTTCTTT. This encodes CASSLVEMNTEAFF.

By share, this clone counts as large (0.1 to 1%). V gene TRBV5-4 combines with J gene TRBJ2-6; D is perhaps TRBD1 or TRBD2 (5 bases each). This CDR3 has 18 residues. Germline V gene data show CDR1 as SGHNT and CDR2 as YYREEE (reference sequence). V lost 7 bases to trimming and J lost 1 base, with 21 bases between them. The CDR3 reads CASRGTDSRVSGANVLTF. The CDR3 region has the DNA TGTGCCAGCCGGGGAACTGACAGTAGGGTTTCTGGGGCCAACGTCCTGACTTTC.

This sequence joins TRBV2 and TRBJ1-4, with 9 bases fitting TRBD1. CDR3 length equals 15 residues. Looked up from germline, CDR1 is SNHLY and CDR2 is FYNNEI. V shed 6 bases and J 8 bases; nucleotides not matched to a gene: 10. This CDR3 is CASRDQGTGTEKLFF. In DNA, the CDR3 is TGTGCCAGCAGAGACCAGGGGACAGGGACCGAAAAACTGTTTTTT. Together with reference TRBV2 and TRBJ1-4, the CDR3 gives the full variable domain: EPEVTQTPSHQVTQMGQEVILRCVPISNHLYFYWYRQILGQKVEFLVSFYNNEISEKSEIFDDQFSVERPDGSNFTLKIRSTKLEDSAMYFCASRDQGTGTEKLFFGSGTQLSVL.

The V gene is TRBV18, the J gene TRBJ2-2; D ambiguous. Trimming took 3 bases from V and 7 from J, leaving 15 bases between them. CDR3 length: 15 amino acids. Germline V gene sequence: CDR1 KGHSH, CDR2 LQKENI. The CDR3 sequence is CASSPAGGVGGELFF. DNA of the CDR3: TGTGCCAGCTCACCTGCTGGTGGGGTCGGCGGGGAGCTGTTTTTT.

This sequence joins TRBV5-1 and TRBJ1-2; 7 bases align to TRBD1. Germline V gene lookup returns CDR1 SGHRS and CDR2 YFSETQ. The CDR3 sequence is 16 residues long. Germline trimming cut 4 bases from V and 0 bases from J; bases unmatched to any gene: 9. The CDR3 reads CASSRGQVETNYGYTF. The CDR3 nucleotides read TGCGCCAGCAGCCGCGGACAGGTCGAGACTAACTATGGCTACACCTTC.

This sequence joins TRBV18 and TRBJ2-5; D is ambiguous. Trimming shortened V by 2 bases and J by 0 bases, and 7 bases separated the two germline ends. The germline V gene has CDR1 KGHSH and CDR2 LQKENI. The CDR3 is made up of 14 amino acids. CDR3 sequence (DNA): TGTGCCAGCTCACCAAAGAACGACCAAGAGACCCAGTACTTC. It specifies CASSPKNDQETQYF.

The rearrangement uses TRBV18 and TRBJ1-5; unclear D gene. The CDR3 runs 14 residues. Germline V CDR1 and CDR2: KGHSH, LQKENI. Trimming cost V 5 bases and J 4 bases, with 12 bases left between them. The CDR3 coding sequence is TGTGCCAGCTCAAGGGCGGAAGATAATCAGCCCCAGCATTTT. As protein: CASSRAEDNQPQHF.

This chain links TRBV7-2 with TRBJ1-5; D may be TRBD1 (6 bases). Germline loops: CDR1 SGHTA, CDR2 FQGNSA. The CDR3 has 16 amino acids. With 5 bases removed from V and 7 bases from J, the gap between germline ends came to 21 bases. The DNA of the CDR3 is TGTGCCAGCAGCGCACAGATAACAGGGTTGGGGCAGCCCCAGCATTTT. This codes for CASSAQITGLGQPQHF.

This clone came up once. The chain joins TRBV4-1 to TRBJ2-1; 9 nucleotides match TRBD1. The V and J ends lost 3 bases and 5 bases, in that order; junction bases with no gene match: 5. Germline V lookup: CDR1 MGHRA, CDR2 YSYEKL. The CDR3 has 15 amino acids. The CDR3 loop is CASSHGQGRDNEQFF. In DNA form, the CDR3 reads TGCGCCAGCAGCCACGGACAGGGGAGGGACAATGAGCAGTTCTTC.

DNA for the CDR3: TGTGCCAGCAAAAACCCCGACGGGTACAATGAGCAGTTCTTC. As protein: CASKNPDGYNEQFF. The J gene is TRBJ2-1, the V gene TRBV2; D remains ambiguous. This CDR3 is 14 amino acids long. V lost 7 bases to trimming and J lost 4 bases, with 14 bases between them. Germline V lookup: CDR1 SNHLY, CDR2 FYNNEI.

The V and J genes are TRBV4-1 and TRBJ1-2; D is possibly TRBD1 (5 bases). The CDR3 runs 14 residues. With 2 bases removed from V and 5 bases from J, the gap between germline ends came to 12 bases. Germline V gives CDR1 MGHRA, CDR2 YSYEKL. The CDR3 DNA is TGCGCCAGCAGCCAACCGAATGACAGATATGGCTACACCTTC. Its translation: CASSQPNDRYGYTF.

The chain recombines TRBV7-2 with TRBJ1-2; 8 positions match TRBD1. The CDR3 covers 14 residues. The trim removed 5 bases at V and 7 bases at J, leaving 9 bases unmatched. CDR1 is SGHTA and CDR2 is FQGNSA in the germline V gene. In DNA form, the CDR3 reads TGTGCCAGCAGCCGTAGGACAGGGACGCGTGGCTACACCTTC. Encoded protein: CASSRRTGTRGYTF.

V usage is TRBV7-2 and J usage is TRBJ2-7, with TRBD1 as a possible D gene (5 bases). The germline V and J ends were trimmed by 3 bases and 7 bases, with 16 bases remaining between them. Germline values: CDR1 SGHTA, CDR2 FQGNSA. The CDR3 is 14 residues long. The CDR3 nucleotides are TGTGCCAGCAGCTTTTATTCGGCGCAGGGAGAGCAGTACTTC. Its protein is CASSFYSAQGEQYF.

This clone was recorded a few times. This sequence joins TRBV19 and TRBJ1-3; D uncertain. From germline, CDR1 is LNHDA and CDR2 SQIVND (reference sequence). The CDR3 spans 15 residues. V lost 7 bases, J lost 0 bases, and 13 bases lay in between. For the CDR3, the DNA is TGTGCCAGTATGGGCAGATCAACCTCTGGAAACACCATATATTTT. Protein product: CASMGRSTSGNTIYF.

The chain has TRBV18 and TRBJ2-7; possibly TRBD1 for D (6 bases). This CDR3 has 19 residues. Germline assignment: CDR1 KGHSH and CDR2 LQKENI. V dropped 1 base and J dropped 0 bases, with 22 bases sitting between them. CDR3 bases: TGTGCCAGCTCACCACTGGGGTGGGCAGGGGTTCCTAGCTCCTACGAGCAGTACTTC. Translated, it gives CASSPLGWAGVPSSYEQYF.

The J gene is TRBJ2-5, the V gene TRBV2; 7 nucleotides match TRBD1. Germline lookup yields CDR1 SNHLY and CDR2 FYNNEI. The CDR3 extends over 14 amino acids. V shed 5 bases, J shed 2 bases, and the junction held 5 bases outside the gene matches. The CDR3 DNA is TGTGCCAGCAGTTGGCAGGGGGTTCAAGAGACCCAGTACTTC. Its protein is CASSWQGVQETQYF.

The V gene is TRBV5-5, the J gene TRBJ1-2; weak D call: TRBD1 (5 bases). There are 14 residues in the CDR3. Per the germline V gene, CDR1 is SGHKS and CDR2 is YYEKEE (reference sequence). V lost 4 bases to trimming and J lost 4 bases, with 14 bases between them. Here the CDR3 reads CASSAQGKPYGYTF. As DNA, the CDR3 is TGTGCCAGCAGCGCTCAGGGAAAGCCCTATGGCTACACCTTC.

V gene TRBV23-1 combines with J gene TRBJ1-2; D unclear. TRBV23-1 is known as an ORF, though its function is uncertain. Between the trimmed V and J ends, which lost 2 bases and 5 bases, there was a span of 9 bases. The CDR3 spans 13 residues. The CDR3 loop reads CASSQRGGYGYTF. CDR3 in DNA: TGCGCCAGCAGTCAAAGAGGCGGTTATGGCTACACCTTC.

V and J are TRBV6-5 and TRBJ2-2; D gene unclear. Germline assignment: CDR1 MNHEY and CDR2 SVGAGI. Trimming cost V 6 bases and J 1 base, with 9 bases left between them. The CDR3 has 14 amino acids. In DNA, the CDR3 is TGTGCCAGCAGCCCAAGACAGAACACCGGGGAGCTGTTTTTT. This translates into CASSPRQNTGELFF.

The V gene is TRBV2, the J gene TRBJ1-2, with D maybe TRBD1 (5 bases). The CDR3 spans 15 residues. Per the germline V gene, CDR1 is SNHLY and CDR2 is FYNNEI. Trimming took 2 bases from V and 4 from J, leaving 14 bases between them. The CDR3 loop reads CASSERGQSFYGYTF. CDR3 DNA sequence: TGTGCCAGCAGTGAAAGGGGTCAGTCATTCTATGGCTACACCTTC.

The V gene is TRBV19, the J gene TRBJ2-3; D not resolved. V dropped 4 bases and J dropped 2 bases, with 13 bases sitting between them. CDR1 and CDR2 (germline): LNHDA, SQIVND (reference sequence). There are 15 residues in the CDR3. CDR3 DNA sequence: TGTGCCAGTAGTACGTCCTCGGTTGTCACAGATACGCAGTATTTT. Its protein product is CASSTSSVVTDTQYF. Filled out from reference TRBV19 and TRBJ2-3, the complete variable domain reads DGGITQSPKYLFRKEGQNVTLSCEQNLNHDAMYWYRQDPGQGLRLIYYSQIVNDFQKGDIAEGYSVSREKKESFPLTVTSAQKNPTAFYLCASSTSSVVTDTQYFGPGTRLTVL.